Shown below are 20 T cell receptor beta chains from a single sample sequenced in a study of CD8 T cells in Susac syndrome. Random hexamers primed reverse transcription of about 0.45 to 1 ug RNA. In TCRdb, the immunoSEQ multiplex PCR reads were re-called with MiXCR into one record per CDR3 protein. The table lists some 100,000 distinct CDR3 sequences, approximately 93% of them singletons. Sequenced material: CD4+ T cells from PBMCs. The receptors stem from a human donor with multiple sclerosis.

Only a few counts were recorded for this clonotype. V usage is TRBV30 and J usage is TRBJ2-7; D is ambiguous. The CDR3 sequence is 13 residues long. Trimming removed 4 bases from V and 2 bases from J, with 12 bases in between. The V gene's germline CDR1 is GTSNPN and CDR2 SVGIG (reference sequence). CDR3 sequence reads: CAWIPTPPYEQYF. In nucleotides, the CDR3 is TGTGCCTGGATTCCTACTCCACCCTACGAGCAGTACTTC.

This clonotype was recorded once. The chain joins TRBV30 to TRBJ1-1; TRBD1 matches 7 bases. Germline V CDR1 and CDR2: GTSNPN, SVGIG (reference sequence). The junction had 3 bases not matched to a gene; V was cut back by 2 bases and J by 6 bases. The CDR3 contains 12 residues. The CDR3 loop is CAWSNRGPEAFF. The CDR3, as DNA: TGTGCCTGGAGTAATAGGGGGCCTGAAGCTTTCTTT.

In DNA form, the CDR3 reads TGCAGTGCCCCCGGGACAGGGGATCCAGATACGCAGTATTTT. Amino acids: CSAPGTGDPDTQYF. This sequence joins TRBV20-1 and TRBJ2-3, with 10 bases identical to TRBD1. CDR1 and CDR2 from the germline V gene are DFQATT and SNEGSKA (reference sequence). After removal of 6 bases from V and 4 bases from J, the junction contained 7 bases not matched to a gene. CDR3 size: 14 residues.

The V gene is TRBV2, the J gene TRBJ2-7; TRBD1 might be the D (6 bases). The CDR3 is made up of 12 amino acids. Germline assignment: CDR1 SNHLY and CDR2 FYNNEI. V was trimmed by 6 bases and J by 4 bases, leaving 10 bases between them. CDR3 nucleotide sequence: TGTGCCAGCAGGTTACAGGGATACGAGCAGTACTTC. Amino acid sequence: CASRLQGYEQYF.

The CDR3 bases are TGTGCCAGCAGCTTGGGGCCGGCCTTAGGGGCCAACGTCCTGACTTTC. Translated: CASSLGPALGANVLTF. J is TRBJ2-6 and V is TRBV5-4; no clear D gene. V was clipped by 0 bases and J by 4 bases, with 11 bases between them. Germline V CDR1 and CDR2: SGHNT, YYREEE (reference sequence). The CDR3 contains 16 residues. The full variable domain, with the rest looked up from reference TRBV5-4 and TRBJ2-6, is ETGVTQSPTHLIKTRGQQVTLRCSSQSGHNTVSWYQQALGQGPQFIFQYYREEENGRGNFPPRFSGLQFPNYSSELNVNALELDDSALYLCASSLGPALGANVLTFGAGSRLTVL.

A word on this clonotype: A junction boundary mismatches the germline segment, possibly from a read error. The V and J genes are TRBV19 and TRBJ2-6; 7 bases map to TRBD1. Germline V gene data show CDR1 as LNHDA and CDR2 as SQIVND (reference sequence). The CDR3 sequence is 16 residues long. The CDR3 here is CASSKDRVGGANVLIF. CDR3 DNA sequence: TGTGCCAGTAGCAAAGACAGGGTAGGTGGGGCCAACGTCCTGATTTTC.

This clonotype appeared once. J is TRBJ1-2 and V is TRBV7-9, with 7 nucleotides matching TRBD1. CDR3 length equals 19 residues. Germline V gene data show CDR1 as SEHNR and CDR2 as FQNEAQ (reference sequence). Trimming removed 0 bases from V and 1 base from J; junction bases left unmatched: 14. The CDR3 DNA follows: TGTGCCAGCAGCTTAGCGATCGCTCCGGGACAGCGTTTTAACTATGGCTACACCTTC. As protein: CASSLAIAPGQRFNYGYTF.

This chain uses TRBV6-5 with TRBJ1-3; a weak D match, TRBD1 (6 bases). Germline V gene data show CDR1 as MNHEY and CDR2 as SVGAGI. Trimming removed 7 bases from V and 4 bases from J, with 11 bases in between. CDR3 length: 13 amino acids. The CDR3 DNA sequence: TGTGCCAGCACTCGGGGGGCAGGAAACACCATATATTTT. Translated: CASTRGAGNTIYF.

The chain uses TRBV19 and TRBJ2-7; a weak D match, TRBD1 (5 bases). Germline V gives CDR1 LNHDA, CDR2 SQIVND (reference sequence). This CDR3 has 15 residues. Trimming cost V 5 bases and J 0 bases, with 14 bases left between them. The CDR3 region is CASSAETASSYEQYF. CDR3 coding DNA: TGTGCCAGTAGTGCTGAGACAGCTAGCTCCTACGAGCAGTACTTC.

This chain uses TRBV5-1 with TRBJ1-6; D unclear. The germline CDR1 and CDR2 sequences are SGHRS and YFSETQ. There are 12 residues in the CDR3. The germline V and J ends were trimmed by 0 bases and 8 bases, with 3 bases remaining between them. The CDR3 DNA reads as TGCGCCAGCAGCTTGGATTATTCACCCCTCCACTTT. Amino acid sequence: CASSLDYSPLHF.

The J gene is TRBJ2-3, the V gene TRBV5-1, with D uncertain. The V gene lost 1 base and the J gene lost 2 bases, with 8 bases spanning the gap. The CDR3 extends over 14 amino acids. Per the germline V gene, CDR1 is SGHRS and CDR2 is YFSETQ. This CDR3 is CASSLLLNTDTQYF. CDR3 coding DNA: TGCGCCAGCAGCTTGTTACTAAACACAGATACGCAGTATTTT.

The genes are TRBV19 and TRBJ1-3, with D maybe TRBD1 (5 bases). V was shortened by 8 bases and J by 1 base, with 21 bases between the two germline ends. Germline V gene data show CDR1 as LNHDA and CDR2 as SQIVND (reference sequence). The CDR3 has 17 amino acids. In DNA, the CDR3 is TGTGCCAGTTCGGATCATCAGACAGCCGATTCTGGAAACACCATATATTTT. Its protein is CASSDHQTADSGNTIYF.

The chain has TRBV5-6 and TRBJ2-7; 9 bases are a match to TRBD2. Germline V gene data show CDR1 as SGHDT and CDR2 as YYEEEE. Trimming at V came to 2 bases and at J to 4 bases, leaving 10 bases not matched to a gene. This CDR3 has 16 residues. CDR3 region: CASSFGRLAGLYEQYF. The CDR3 DNA is TGTGCCAGCAGCTTCGGTCGTCTAGCGGGGTTATACGAGCAGTACTTC.

This clonotype came up once. The chain carries TRBV6-5 and TRBJ1-5, with D perhaps TRBD1 (6 bases). Trimming took 10 bases from V and 2 from J, leaving 15 bases between them. Germline V lookup: CDR1 MNHEY, CDR2 SVGAGI. The CDR3 is made up of 14 amino acids. DNA of the CDR3: TGTGCCACCCGCAGGGGTTTGGGCAATCAGCCCCAGCATTTT. This encodes CATRRGLGNQPQHF.

The gene calls are TRBV3-1 and TRBJ2-7, with 7 bases identical to TRBD1. Looked up from germline, CDR1 is LGHDT and CDR2 is YNNKEL (reference sequence). The CDR3 sequence is 14 residues long. Trimming at V came to 3 bases and at J to 4 bases, leaving 6 bases not matched to a gene. CDR3 nucleotides: TGTGCCAGCAGCCAGGAGACAGGGATGTACGAGCAGTACTTC. This translates into CASSQETGMYEQYF.

The chain has TRBV6-1 and TRBJ1-1; no definite D call. CDR1 and CDR2 from the germline V gene are MNHNS and SASEGT. This CDR3 is built from 14 residues. V was pared by 6 bases and J by 0 bases, with 11 bases between. In nucleotides, the CDR3 is TGTGCCAGCAGCATCACCTTCATGAACACTGAAGCTTTCTTT. This gives the protein CASSITFMNTEAFF.

The chain carries TRBV20-1 and TRBJ1-1; 9 positions agree with TRBD1. J gave up 2 bases and V 0 bases, and 7 bases lay outside the gene matches. Per the germline V gene, CDR1 is DFQATT and CDR2 is SNEGSKA (reference sequence). The CDR3 has 16 residues. The CDR3 bases are TGCAGTGCTAGAGATCGGGGACAGGGCCCTAACACTGAAGCTTTCTTT. As protein: CSARDRGQGPNTEAFF.

CDR3: CAWSYDSPANYGYTF. CDR3 DNA: TGTGCCTGGAGTTATGACAGCCCAGCTAACTATGGCTACACCTTC. The chain employs TRBV30 and TRBJ1-2; tentatively, D is TRBD1 (5 bases). There are 15 residues in the CDR3. Trimming removed 2 bases from V and 0 bases from J, with 13 bases in between. In germline, CDR1 is GTSNPN, CDR2 SVGIG (reference sequence).

The sample holds a few counts of this clonotype. The chain combines TRBV13 with TRBJ2-7, with TRBD2 matching 7 bases. CDR1 is PRHDT, CDR2 FYEKMQ, per germline (reference sequence). J gave up 2 bases and V 5 bases, and 3 bases lay outside the gene matches. This CDR3 has 13 amino acids. The CDR3 region is CASSGRGAYEQYF. CDR3 nucleotide sequence: TGTGCCAGCAGCGGCCGGGGGGCCTACGAGCAGTACTTC.

The V call is TRBV9, the J call TRBJ1-1; TRBD1 might be the D (5 bases). The CDR3 sequence is 15 residues long. V was cut by 4 bases and J by 5 bases, with 18 bases left in between. In germline, CDR1 is SGDLS, CDR2 YYNGEE. CDR3 nucleotide sequence: TGTGCCAGCAGCCTCGGGCCCTCCCGGGGGACTGAAGCTTTCTTT. Protein sequence: CASSLGPSRGTEAFF.